These 14 T cell receptor beta chains originate from one sample sequenced in a study of blood T cell repertoires in COVID-19. Sequenced by immunoSEQ multiplex PCR; TCRdb stores in-frame clones only, minus some. The data contain roughly 90,000 clones, 85% of them singletons. The sample comprised peripheral blood. The receptor source for this set is a man older than 75 with acute or convalescent COVID-19.

This chain uses TRBV7-8 with TRBJ2-7; TRBD1 matches at 7 bases. The CDR3 runs to 15 residues. V shed 5 bases and J 2 bases; nucleotides not matched to a gene: 9. CDR1 and CDR2 (germline): SGHVS, FQNEAQ. The CDR3 here is CASSPQTGIAYEQYF. CDR3 coding DNA: TGTGCCAGCAGCCCACAGACAGGGATTGCCTACGAGCAGTACTTC.

This chain links TRBV7-6 with TRBJ2-5; 9 bases align to TRBD2. The CDR3 has 17 residues. The V segment lost 0 bases and the J segment 0 bases; nucleotides outside the gene matches: 5. Germline V lookup: CDR1 SGHVS, CDR2 FNYEAQ. The CDR3 DNA reads TGTGCCAGCAGCTTAGCCCGACTAGCGGAAAACCAAGAGACCCAGTACTTC. This encodes CASSLARLAENQETQYF.

The rearrangement links TRBV7-6 to TRBJ1-5; 8 nucleotides match TRBD1. The CDR3 extends over 15 amino acids. The germline V gene has CDR1 SGHVS and CDR2 FNYEAQ. V trimming: 4 bases; J trimming: 4 bases; junction bases outside the gene matches: 6. The CDR3 region has the DNA TGTGCCAGCAGCTCCACAGGGGGGATTAATCAGCCCCAGCATTTT. The encoded protein is CASSSTGGINQPQHF.

The V call is TRBV19, the J call TRBJ1-4; tentative D call: TRBD1 (5 bases). Germline loops: CDR1 LNHDA, CDR2 SQIVND (reference sequence). Trimming took off 6 bases at V and 4 bases at J, with 15 bases between the two ends. CDR3 size: 15 residues. The DNA of the CDR3 is TGTGCCAGTAGAGAGGCGGGACTCCTTAATGAAAAACTGTTTTTT. It translates to CASREAGLLNEKLFF. Variable domain in full (rest from reference TRBV19 and TRBJ1-4): DGGITQSPKYLFRKEGQNVTLSCEQNLNHDAMYWYRQDPGQGLRLIYYSQIVNDFQKGDIAEGYSVSREKKESFPLTVTSAQKNPTAFYLCASREAGLLNEKLFFGSGTQLSVL.

Only one count was recorded for this clone. Its ends do not fully match the called genes, so a read error is possible. The chain couples TRBV28 to TRBJ1-1; a possible D gene is TRBD1 (6 bases). The CDR3 runs to 14 residues. Germline CDR1 MDHEN, CDR2 SYDVKM. The CDR3 reads CASCLPGQNTDAFF. For the CDR3, the DNA is TGTGCCAGCTGTCTGCCTGGACAGAACACTGATGCTTTCTTT.

V and J are TRBV6-4 and TRBJ1-1; D is ambiguous. The CDR3 extends over 13 amino acids. Germline CDR1 reads MRHNA; CDR2 reads SNTAGT. Trimming took off 4 bases at V and 2 bases at J, with 8 bases between the two ends. CDR3 DNA: TGTGCCAGCAGTGGAGGCTTTAACACTGAAGCTTTCTTT. It encodes CASSGGFNTEAFF.

V is TRBV3-1 (or the pseudogene TRBV3-2) and J is TRBJ1-2, with D maybe TRBD1 (5 bases). Trimming cost V 0 bases and J 8 bases, with 10 bases left between them. The CDR3 length is 13 residues. The V gene's germline CDR1 is LGHDT and CDR2 YNNKEL (reference sequence). CDR3: CASSQDLGGGYTF. In DNA, the CDR3 is TGTGCCAGCAGCCAAGATCTGGGGGGAGGCTACACCTTC.

The chain joins TRBV12-3 or TRBV12-4 to TRBJ2-3; no clear D gene. This CDR3 has 11 amino acids. Trimming removed 2 bases at V and 6 bases at J, with 3 bases between. CDR3 amino acids: CASSLYDTQYF. The DNA of the CDR3 is TGTGCCAGCAGTTTATATGATACGCAGTATTTT.

The V call is TRBV2, the J call TRBJ2-7; D possibly corresponds to TRBD2 (7 bases). CDR1 is SNHLY and CDR2 is FYNNEI in the germline V gene. The V end lost 8 bases, the J end lost 3 bases, and 23 bases lay between the germline ends. CDR3 length: 16 residues. The CDR3, as DNA: TGTGCCAGCTGGGCTGGGGGGGCGGGATACTACTACGAGCAGTACTTC. Its protein is CASWAGGAGYYYEQYF.

The rearrangement uses TRBV19 and TRBJ1-2, with D uncertain. CDR1 is LNHDA and CDR2 is SQIVND in the germline V gene (reference sequence). The CDR3 covers 12 residues. Trimming stripped 6 bases from V and 8 bases from J, with 13 bases between. CDR3 protein: CASRRLGYGYTF. The CDR3 bases are TGTGCCAGTAGGCGACTAGGGTACGGCTACACCTTC.

The V gene is TRBV28, the J gene TRBJ1-3, with TRBD1 matching 8 bases. CDR3 length: 16 amino acids. The V gene's germline CDR1 is MDHEN and CDR2 SYDVKM. J lost 3 bases, V lost 5 bases, and 9 bases had no gene match. The CDR3 loop reads CASSPSTGVVGNTIYF. CDR3 bases: TGTGCCAGCAGTCCCTCGACAGGGGTTGTTGGAAACACCATATATTTT.

This clone was recorded once. V and J are TRBV24-1 and TRBJ2-6; D possibly corresponds to TRBD2 (6 bases). V was cut by 2 bases and J by 2 bases, with 6 bases left in between. In germline, CDR1 is KGHDR, CDR2 SFDVKD. This CDR3 has 15 amino acids. CDR3 in DNA: TGTGCCACCAGTGATTGGGGGGCTGGGGCCAACGTCCTGACTTTC. Its protein is CATSDWGAGANVLTF.

This chain connects TRBV27 to TRBJ2-2, with 9 bases identical to TRBD2. V trimming: 3 bases; J trimming: 6 bases; junction bases outside the gene matches: 8. Germline lookup yields CDR1 MNHEY and CDR2 SMNVEV (reference sequence). CDR3 size: 16 residues. The CDR3 coding sequence is TGTGCCAGCAGTTTTCTTATGGCGGGGGGGTCCGGGGAGCTGTTTTTT. Amino acid sequence: CASSFLMAGGSGELFF.

This chain joins TRBV30 and TRBJ2-2, with a possible D match to TRBD1 (6 bases). Per germline, CDR1 GTSNPN and CDR2 SVGIG (reference sequence). V lost 3 bases and J 5 bases, leaving 10 bases between the germline ends. The CDR3 sequence is 13 residues long. CDR3 sequence (DNA): TGTGCCTGGAGGGGGGCAGGAACCGGGGAGCTGTTTTTT. Protein sequence: CAWRGAGTGELFF.